Listed below are T cell receptor beta chains from one sample, sequenced in a study of shared clonotypes between healthy human individuals. This table comes from immunoSEQ multiplex PCR, and its TCRdb copy is limited to in-frame clones, with some not included. The sample lists some 2 million clones; approximately 94% were seen once. The source material was naive CD8+ T cells sorted from blood. The receptor source for this set is a man younger than 35 in good health. CDR3s include the opening cysteine and the closing phenylalanine or tryptophan. A D gene is named only where the DNA matches it firmly. Clone size is stated in some rows and not others, as once, few, many or a class when expanded.

J	size	D	V	CDR3	DNA
TRBJ2-1	.	.	TRBV5-1	CASSSVGGGNEQFF	TGCGCCAGCAGCAGTGTGGGTGGAGGCAATGAGCAGTTCTTC
TRBJ2-7	.	TRBD1	TRBV7-9	CASSPEDRDEQYF	TGTGCCAGCAGCCCCGAAGACAGGGACGAGCAGTACTTC
TRBJ2-7	.	.	TRBV10-1	CASSEGSGGQVEQYF	TGCGCCAGCAGTGAGGGGTCCGGGGGCCAGGTCGAGCAGTACTTC
TRBJ2-7	.	.	TRBV10-3	CATNDGGGSYEQYF	TGTGCCACCAATGACGGAGGCGGCTCCTACGAGCAGTACTTC
TRBJ1-2	.	TRBD1	TRBV5-4	CASSLEGQGLYGYTF	TGTGCCAGCAGCTTGGAAGGACAGGGCCTCTATGGCTACACCTTC
TRBJ2-3	.	.	TRBV27	CASSFGEITDTQYF	TGTGCCAGCAGTTTTGGGGAGATCACAGATACGCAGTATTTT
TRBJ1-2	.	TRBD1	TRBV5-6	CASSPGTEAIGYTF	TGTGCCAGCAGTCCCGGGACAGAGGCCATTGGCTACACCTTC
TRBJ1-4	.	.	TRBV7-9	CASSASSTTNEKLFF	TGTGCCAGCAGCGCCTCCAGTACAACTAATGAAAAACTGTTTTTT
TRBJ2-7	.	TRBD2	TRBV7-9	CASSIAGGLDEQYF	TGTGCCAGCAGTATAGCGGGAGGGTTGGACGAGCAGTACTTC
TRBJ2-7	.	TRBD2	TRBV2	CASSVTSGWYEQYF	TGTGCCAGCAGTGTAACTAGCGGGTGGTACGAGCAGTACTTC
TRBJ2-1	once	.	TRBV6-1	CASSELGSYNEQFF	TGTGCCAGCAGTGAACTAGGCAGCTACAATGAGCAGTTCTTC
TRBJ2-1	.	TRBD2	TRBV7-6	CASSFGTSGASQQFF	TGTGCCAGCAGCTTTGGGACTAGCGGGGCCTCACAGCAGTTCTTC
TRBJ1-5	.	TRBD1	TRBV18	CASSPDRGIQPQHF	TGTGCCAGCTCCCCTGACAGGGGTATTCAGCCCCAGCATTTT
TRBJ1-5	.	.	TRBV5-6	CASSLGGGGGNQPQHF	TGTGCCAGCAGCCTCGGCGGGGGAGGGGGCAATCAGCCCCAGCATTTT
TRBJ2-3	.	.	TRBV5-6	CASSLEGTNTQYF	TGTGCCAGCAGCCTAGAAGGAACAAACACGCAGTATTTT
TRBJ2-1	.	.	TRBV7-6	CASSPWASAEHFSYNEQFF	TGTGCCAGCAGCCCGTGGGCTAGCGCGGAGCATTTCTCCTACAATGAGCAGTTCTTC
TRBJ1-1	.	TRBD1	TRBV27	CATGTGDVGTEAFF	TGTGCCACAGGGACAGGGGATGTCGGCACTGAAGCTTTCTTT
TRBJ1-2	.	.	TRBV27	CASSFGGFYGYTF	TGTGCCAGCAGTTTTGGCGGATTCTATGGCTACACCTTC
TRBJ2-5	.	.	TRBV30	CARRDNAETQYF	TGTGCCCGAAGGGACAACGCGGAGACCCAGTACTTC
TRBJ2-7	.	TRBD2	TRBV19	CASSIPASGSHEQYF	TGTGCCAGTAGTATTCCGGCTAGCGGGAGTCACGAGCAGTACTTC
TRBJ1-1	.	.	TRBV28	CASSPDTRINTEAFF	TGTGCCAGCAGTCCCGACACACGGATTAACACTGAAGCTTTCTTT
TRBJ2-6	.	.	TRBV28	CASSPRTGANVLTF	TGTGCCAGCAGTCCAAGGACCGGGGCCAACGTCCTGACTTTC
TRBJ2-1	.	.	TRBV30	CAWSVGLNNEQFF	TGTGCCTGGAGTGTCGGGTTGAACAATGAGCAGTTCTTC
TRBJ1-1	once	TRBD1	TRBV19	CASSKGQGVGYTEAFF	TGTGCCAGTAGTAAGGGACAGGGAGTTGGGTACACTGAAGCTTTCTTT
TRBJ2-7	.	TRBD2	TRBV27	CASSWGGSSSYEQYF	TGTGCCAGCAGCTGGGGGGGGTCGAGCTCCTACGAGCAGTACTTC
TRBJ1-4	.	.	TRBV27	CASSPSTVVGFNEKLFF	TGTGCCAGCAGTCCTTCGACAGTGGTGGGCTTTAATGAAAAACTGTTTTTT
TRBJ2-7	.	.	TRBV4-1	CASSQEQGNYEQYF	TGCGCCAGCAGCCAAGAGCAGGGTAACTACGAGCAGTACTTC
TRBJ1-4	.	.	TRBV10-3	CAIRPASNEKLFF	TGTGCCATCCGACCAGCCTCTAATGAAAAACTGTTTTTT
TRBJ2-5	.	TRBD2	TRBV4-1	CASSHNREGGETQYF	TGCGCCAGCAGCCATAACCGGGAGGGCGGAGAGACCCAGTACTTC
TRBJ1-1	.	.	TRBV7-8	CASSAENTEAFF	TGTGCCAGCAGCGCGGAAAACACTGAAGCTTTCTTT
TRBJ2-7	.	.	TRBV4-1	CASSQETAYSYEQYF	TGCGCCAGCAGCCAAGAGACGGCCTACTCCTACGAGCAGTACTTC
TRBJ1-5	once	.	TRBV19	CASNVRDSNQPQHF	TGTGCCAGTAATGTCCGGGACAGCAATCAGCCCCAGCATTTT
TRBJ2-2	.	.	TRBV2	CASDQGTNTGELFF	TGTGCCAGCGACCAGGGTACGAACACCGGGGAGCTGTTTTTT
TRBJ2-1	.	TRBD1	TRBV11-1	CASSLGQGIGNEQFF	TGTGCCAGCAGCTTAGGACAGGGGATAGGCAATGAGCAGTTCTTC
TRBJ2-7	.	.	TRBV19	CASSVNGRGEQYF	TGTGCCAGTAGTGTGAACGGGCGGGGCGAGCAGTACTTC
TRBJ1-2	.	TRBD1	TRBV30	CAWSVPAGQILAAYGYTF	TGTGCCTGGAGTGTACCAGCGGGACAGATTCTAGCGGCTTATGGCTACACCTTC
TRBJ2-1	.	.	TRBV27	CASTQVGTFNEQFF	TGTGCCAGCACCCAAGTCGGCACCTTTAATGAGCAGTTCTTC
TRBJ2-7	.	.	TRBV7-9	CASSSSRATESYEQYF	TGTGCCAGCAGCTCTTCCCGAGCCACGGAGTCCTACGAGCAGTACTTC
TRBJ2-3	.	TRBD1	TRBV29-1	CSVDGMWDRVPGGDTQYF	TGCAGCGTTGATGGGATGTGGGACAGGGTGCCTGGAGGAGATACGCAGTATTTT
TRBJ1-1	.	.	TRBV28	CASSPGLLNTEAFF	TGTGCCAGCAGTCCGGGACTGCTGAACACTGAAGCTTTCTTT
TRBJ1-6	once	.	TRBV11-2	CASSLGGLSVSPLHF	TGTGCCAGCAGCTTAGGGGGCCTCTCGGTGTCACCCCTCCACTTT
TRBJ2-2	.	.	TRBV6-4	CASRRPYPSTGELFF	TGTGCCAGCAGGAGGCCATACCCGAGCACCGGGGAGCTGTTTTTT
TRBJ1-5	.	.	TRBV27	CASSFVGGNQPQHF	TGTGCCAGCAGTTTTGTAGGGGGCAATCAGCCCCAGCATTTT
TRBJ2-5	.	.	TRBV19	CASSTNGPMEETQYF	TGTGCCAGTAGTACGAATGGCCCGATGGAAGAGACCCAGTACTTC
TRBJ2-6	.	.	TRBV19	CASLPGSGAGGANVLTF	TGTGCCAGCCTTCCGGGGTCCGGAGCAGGTGGGGCCAACGTCCTGACTTTC
TRBJ1-6	.	.	TRBV9	CASSVTHGGSPLHF	TGTGCCAGCAGCGTGACACACGGGGGTTCACCCCTCCACTTT
TRBJ1-2	few	.	TRBV29-1	CSVEDPKGYGYTF	TGCAGCGTTGAAGATCCGAAAGGATATGGCTACACCTTC
TRBJ2-7	.	.	TRBV28	CASSLFYGLDSGNEQYF	TGTGCCAGCAGTTTATTTTACGGTCTAGATTCGGGTAACGAGCAGTACTTC
TRBJ2-7	.	.	TRBV4-3	CASSQSPDKNYEQYF	TGCGCCAGCAGCCAATCCCCGGACAAAAACTACGAGCAGTACTTC
TRBJ2-2	.	.	TRBV11-3	CASSAFPPNTGELFF	TGTGCCAGCAGCGCATTCCCCCCGAACACCGGGGAGCTGTTTTTT
TRBJ1-5	few	.	TRBV27	CASSSFQGQPQHF	TGTGCCAGCAGTTCCTTCCAGGGTCAGCCCCAGCATTTT
TRBJ2-4	few	.	TRBV7-9	CASSPALAKNIQYF	TGTGCCAGCAGTCCGGCGTTAGCCAAAAACATTCAGTACTTC
TRBJ2-1	.	.	TRBV11-3	CAASIGSWQFF	TGTGCCGCGAGCATTGGCAGTTGGCAGTTCTTC
TRBJ2-1	.	.	TRBV9	CASSVEGARYNEQFF	TGTGCCAGCAGCGTAGAGGGAGCTCGCTACAATGAGCAGTTCTTC